The next 12 T cell receptor beta chains were all read from a single sample in a study of CD8+ T cells in alopecia areata. Treatment here: oral pan-JAK inhibitor, 5-10 mg twice daily. RNA, once extracted, was reverse transcribed into cDNA for use as the sequencing template. The data were produced by immunoSEQ multiplex PCR, yet TCRdb's version contains in-frame clones alone and is incomplete. The table records 150,000 to 200,000 clones, approximately 49% of them present only once. The specimen comprised CD8+ T cells sorted from blood, sampled between weeks 51 and 52, from a patient treated with tofacitinib. These receptors were taken from a human donor with alopecia areata.

The chain combines TRBV25-1 with TRBJ1-2; D gene unclear. Trimming shortened V by 1 base and J by 6 bases, and 9 bases separated the two germline ends. Germline CDR1 and CDR2: MGHDK and SYGVNS. The CDR3 spans 13 residues. CDR3 sequence reads: CASSEFSNDGYTF. DNA for the CDR3: TGTGCCAGCAGTGAATTCTCGAACGATGGCTACACCTTC.

This clone was detected only a few times. The V gene is TRBV7-9, the J gene TRBJ2-5; weak D call: TRBD2 (7 bases). This CDR3 is 12 amino acids long. V lost 11 bases to trimming and J lost 7 bases, with 17 bases between them. The germline V gene has CDR1 SEHNR and CDR2 FQNEAQ (reference sequence). The CDR3 nucleotides are TGTGCCGGGGGGGCAGCGCATCCGACCCAGTACTTC. Translating gives CAGGAAHPTQYF.

The chain carries TRBV10-3 and TRBJ1-5, with unresolved D. Trimming took 10 bases from V and 2 from J, leaving 18 bases between them. Per germline, CDR1 ENHRY and CDR2 SYGVKD. CDR3 length equals 15 residues. CDR3 amino acids: CATGDQVDGNQPQHF. CDR3 coding DNA: TGTGCCACCGGGGATCAGGTCGATGGCAATCAGCCCCAGCATTTT.

The rearrangement links TRBV6-5 to TRBJ2-5, with 7 bases identical to TRBD2. J was trimmed by 2 bases and V by 5 bases; bases with no gene match: 5. The germline V gene encodes CDR1 MNHEY and CDR2 SVGAGI. CDR3 size: 14 residues. For the CDR3, the DNA is TGTGCCAGCAGTGACCCGGGGGGACAAGAGACCCAGTACTTC. Its protein is CASSDPGGQETQYF.

J is TRBJ2-3 and V is TRBV10-3, with 8 bases that match TRBD2. The CDR3 sequence is 16 residues long. CDR1 is ENHRY, CDR2 SYGVKD, per germline. Trimming cost V 3 bases and J 2 bases; bases outside gene matches: 7. CDR3 loop: CAISEGPAGVTDTQYF. The DNA of the CDR3 is TGTGCCATCAGTGAAGGCCCAGCGGGGGTCACAGATACGCAGTATTTT.

The rearrangement links TRBV27 to TRBJ2-5; 7 bases line up with TRBD1. Germline V CDR1 and CDR2: MNHEY, SMNVEV (reference sequence). The CDR3 has 14 amino acids. V lost 5 bases to trimming and J lost 0 bases; unmatched junction nucleotides: 3. The CDR3 region is CASSPGQHQETQYF. The CDR3 nucleotides read TGTGCCAGCAGTCCGGGACAGCACCAAGAGACCCAGTACTTC.

The J gene is TRBJ1-2, the V gene TRBV11-2, with 7 bases aligning to TRBD1. Germline V gives CDR1 SGHAT, CDR2 FQNNGV. The CDR3 runs to 13 residues. Unmatched junction bases numbered 4, after V lost 5 bases and J lost 4 bases. The CDR3: CASSQGGVYGYTF. For the CDR3, the DNA is TGTGCCAGCAGCCAGGGGGGTGTCTATGGCTACACCTTC.

This clone has just a few counts. The rearrangement joins TRBV30 to TRBJ2-5; weak D call: TRBD2 (5 bases). The V gene's germline CDR1 is GTSNPN and CDR2 SVGIG (reference sequence). The CDR3 is 15 residues long. Trimming removed 3 bases at V and 1 base at J, with 15 bases between. Here the CDR3 DNA reads TGTGCCTGGAGCGGAGAGGGCAAATCCCAAGAGACCCAGTACTTC. Its protein product is CAWSGEGKSQETQYF.

The genes are TRBV6-4 and TRBJ1-2; D is possibly TRBD1 (6 bases). CDR1 is MRHNA, CDR2 SNTAGT, per germline. V was clipped by 3 bases and J by 7 bases, with 21 bases between them. The CDR3 has 16 residues. CDR3 in DNA: TGTGCCAGCAGTGAGGGAACAGGGAAGCGTCTGGGTGGCTACACCTTC. This translates into CASSEGTGKRLGGYTF.

This clone turned up a few times. The rearrangement joins TRBV5-4 to TRBJ2-5, with D perhaps TRBD1 (5 bases). The CDR3 consists of 16 residues. Germline V gene sequence: CDR1 SGHNT, CDR2 YYREEE (reference sequence). Trimming removed 4 bases from V and 1 base from J, with 17 bases in between. The CDR3 region is CASSPPPGYSQETQYF. The CDR3 coding sequence is TGTGCCAGCAGCCCCCCGCCAGGGTACTCCCAAGAGACCCAGTACTTC. Full variable domain (rest looked up from reference TRBV5-4 and TRBJ2-5): ETGVTQSPTHLIKTRGQQVTLRCSSQSGHNTVSWYQQALGQGPQFIFQYYREEENGRGNFPPRFSGLQFPNYSSELNVNALELDDSALYLCASSPPPGYSQETQYFGPGTRLLVL.

This chain connects TRBV4-1 to TRBJ2-1; no clear D. Germline V CDR1 and CDR2: MGHRA, YSYEKL. This CDR3 region has 18 residues. The ends were cut back, 2 bases at V and 8 bases at J, with 25 bases in the middle. Here the CDR3 reads CASSQIGLSGAFTYEQFF. In DNA, the CDR3 is TGCGCCAGCAGCCAAATTGGCCTTTCGGGCGCATTTACATATGAGCAGTTCTTC.

This chain uses TRBV7-2 with TRBJ1-2, with D unclear. The length of the CDR3 is 13 residues. The V end lost 4 bases, the J end lost 3 bases, and 9 bases lay between the germline ends. The V gene's germline CDR1 is SGHTA and CDR2 FQGNSA. As DNA, the CDR3 is TGTGCCAGCAGCTCGCCCGACGACTATGGCTACACCTTC. The encoded protein is CASSSPDDYGYTF.